This TCR beta chain originates from a study of T-cell reconstitution after alpha-beta-depleted transplantation in children. This clonotype has ten or more counts. Its cognate antigen is unknown. Overall study results and limits: T-cell numbers and diversity one year post-transplant derived largely from freshly generated T cells. Reports say that about two months after transplant, the alpha-beta T cells came out of several hundred graft clones that had expanded. After transplant, high TCRbeta diversity at day 60 in some patients arose from surviving recipient T cells and thymic progenitors.

Preparation of the TCRbeta library involved a method that used unique molecular identifiers. TCRdb analysed the PCR reads with MiXCR anew, one entry per CDR3 protein. The data hold some 550,000 distinct CDR3 sequences, with approximately 22% observed a single time. The material was PBMCs, mostly from graft donor cells, obtained 360 days after TCRalphabeta/CD19-depleted stem cell transplant. This sequence originates from a boy under two years old who had a stem cell transplant for acute myeloid leukemia, so the T cells may come from the graft donor.

The DNA for the CDR3 is TGCAGCGCCAAAGAGGGGACCGCATATAATCAGCCCCAGCATTTT. Translation: CSAKEGTAYNQPQHF. The V call is TRBV29-1, the J call TRBJ1-5; the D gene is possibly TRBD1 (5 bases). Germline loops: CDR1 SQVTM, CDR2 ANQGSEA. With 7 bases removed from V and 4 bases from J, the gap between germline ends came to 20 bases. There are 15 residues in the CDR3.